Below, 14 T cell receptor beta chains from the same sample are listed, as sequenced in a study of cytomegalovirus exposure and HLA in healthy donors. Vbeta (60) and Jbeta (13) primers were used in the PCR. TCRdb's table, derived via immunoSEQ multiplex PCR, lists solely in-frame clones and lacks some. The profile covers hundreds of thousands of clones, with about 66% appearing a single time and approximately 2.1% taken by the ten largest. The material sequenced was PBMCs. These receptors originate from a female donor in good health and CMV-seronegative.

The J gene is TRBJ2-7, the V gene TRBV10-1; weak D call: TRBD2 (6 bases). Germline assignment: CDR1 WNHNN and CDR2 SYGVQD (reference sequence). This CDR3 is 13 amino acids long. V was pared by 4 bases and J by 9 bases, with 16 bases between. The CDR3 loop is CASSGTSLSRQYF. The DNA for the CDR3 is TGCGCCAGCAGTGGAACTAGCCTGTCGAGGCAGTACTTC.

The CDR3 region has the DNA TGTGCCAGCAGTGAAGCGACAGCTGGGGCCAACGTCCTGACTTTC. Translation: CASSEATAGANVLTF. The chain employs TRBV6-1 and TRBJ2-6; possible D gene TRBD1, 5 bases. Trimming took off 0 bases at V and 2 bases at J, with 5 bases between the two ends. The CDR3 runs to 15 residues. In germline, CDR1 is MNHNS, CDR2 SASEGT.

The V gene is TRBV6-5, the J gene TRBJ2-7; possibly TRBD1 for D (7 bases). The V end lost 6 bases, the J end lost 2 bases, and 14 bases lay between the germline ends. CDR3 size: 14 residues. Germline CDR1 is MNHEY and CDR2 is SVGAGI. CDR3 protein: CASRRGGGAYEQYF. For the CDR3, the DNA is TGTGCCAGCAGGCGTGGAGGGGGCGCCTACGAGCAGTACTTC.

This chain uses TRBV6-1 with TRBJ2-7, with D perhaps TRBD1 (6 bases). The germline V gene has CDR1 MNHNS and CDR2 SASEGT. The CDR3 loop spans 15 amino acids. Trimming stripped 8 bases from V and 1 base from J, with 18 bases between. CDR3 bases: TGTGCCAGCGCCTACGGCGCCAGGGGTTCCTACGAGCAGTACTTC. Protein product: CASAYGARGSYEQYF.

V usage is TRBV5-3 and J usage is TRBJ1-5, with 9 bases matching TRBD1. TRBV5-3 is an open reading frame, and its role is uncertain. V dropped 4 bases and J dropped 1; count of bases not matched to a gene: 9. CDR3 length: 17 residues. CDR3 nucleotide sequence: TGTGCCAGAAGCGGACTACAGGGGGCTGGGAGCAATCAGCCCCAGCATTTT. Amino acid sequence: CARSGLQGAGSNQPQHF.

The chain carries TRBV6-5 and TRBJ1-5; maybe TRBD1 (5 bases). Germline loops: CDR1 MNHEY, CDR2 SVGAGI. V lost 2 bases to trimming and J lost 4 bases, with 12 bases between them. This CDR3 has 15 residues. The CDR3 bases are TGTGCCAGCAGTTACGGTGGGGCAGGGAATCAGCCCCAGCATTTT. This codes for CASSYGGAGNQPQHF.

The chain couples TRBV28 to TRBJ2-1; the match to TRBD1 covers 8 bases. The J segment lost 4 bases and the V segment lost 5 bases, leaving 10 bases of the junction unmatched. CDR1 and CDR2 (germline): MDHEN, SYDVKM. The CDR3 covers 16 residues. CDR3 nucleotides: TGTGCCAGCAGTCCCCCTGACAGGGGAATATACAATGAGCAGTTCTTC. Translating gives CASSPPDRGIYNEQFF.

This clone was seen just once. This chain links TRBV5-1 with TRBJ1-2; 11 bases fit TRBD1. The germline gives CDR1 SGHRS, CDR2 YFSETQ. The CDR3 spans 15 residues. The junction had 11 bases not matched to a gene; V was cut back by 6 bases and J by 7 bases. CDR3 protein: CASTPDGQGAGGYTF. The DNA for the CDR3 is TGCGCCAGCACCCCGGACGGACAGGGGGCCGGTGGCTACACCTTC.

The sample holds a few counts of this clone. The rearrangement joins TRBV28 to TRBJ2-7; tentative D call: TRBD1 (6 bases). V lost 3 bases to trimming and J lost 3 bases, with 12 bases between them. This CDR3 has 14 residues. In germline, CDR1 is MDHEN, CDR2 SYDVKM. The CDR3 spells CASSLGTPIYEQYF. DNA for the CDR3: TGTGCCAGCAGTTTGGGGACACCTATCTACGAGCAGTACTTC.

The CDR3 DNA follows: TGTGCCAGCAGAAGCGACAGCAACTATGGCTACACCTTC. This gives the protein CASRSDSNYGYTF. The V gene is TRBV6-5, the J gene TRBJ1-2, with TRBD1 as a possible D gene (5 bases). The CDR3 runs to 13 residues. Germline assignment: CDR1 MNHEY and CDR2 SVGAGI. V was shortened by 6 bases and J by 2 bases, with 10 bases between the two germline ends.

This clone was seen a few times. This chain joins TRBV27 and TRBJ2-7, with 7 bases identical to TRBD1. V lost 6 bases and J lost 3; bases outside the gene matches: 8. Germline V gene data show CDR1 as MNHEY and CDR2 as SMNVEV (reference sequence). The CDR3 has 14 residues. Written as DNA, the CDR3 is TGTGCCAGCAGCCACTACAGGGGCGGCTACGAGCAGTACTTC. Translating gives CASSHYRGGYEQYF.

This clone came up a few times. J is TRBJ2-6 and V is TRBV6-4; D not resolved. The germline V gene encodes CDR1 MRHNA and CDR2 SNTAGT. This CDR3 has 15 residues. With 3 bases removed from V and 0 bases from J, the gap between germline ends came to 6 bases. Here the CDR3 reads CASSESSSGANVLTF. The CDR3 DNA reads TGTGCCAGCAGTGAATCGAGCTCTGGGGCCAACGTCCTGACTTTC.

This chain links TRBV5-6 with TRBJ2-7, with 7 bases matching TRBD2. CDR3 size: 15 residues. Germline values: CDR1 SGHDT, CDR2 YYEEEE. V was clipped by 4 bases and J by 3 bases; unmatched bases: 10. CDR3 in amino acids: CASSGRTSLRYEQYF. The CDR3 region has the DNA TGTGCCAGCAGCGGTCGGACTAGTCTTCGCTACGAGCAGTACTTC. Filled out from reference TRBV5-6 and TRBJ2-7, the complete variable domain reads DAGVTQSPTHLIKTRGQQVTLRCSPKSGHDTVSWYQQALGQGPQFIFQYYEEEERQRGNFPDRFSGHQFPNYSSELNVNALLLGDSALYLCASSGRTSLRYEQYFGPGTRLTVT.

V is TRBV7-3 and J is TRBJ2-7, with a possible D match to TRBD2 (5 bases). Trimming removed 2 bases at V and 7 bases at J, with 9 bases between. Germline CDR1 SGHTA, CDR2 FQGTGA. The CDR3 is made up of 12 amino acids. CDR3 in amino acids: CASSLLGGEQYF. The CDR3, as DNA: TGTGCCAGCAGCTTACTGGGCGGGGAGCAGTACTTC. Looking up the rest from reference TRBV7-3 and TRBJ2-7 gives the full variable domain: GAGVSQTPSNKVTEKGKYVELRCDPISGHTALYWYRQSLGQGPEFLIYFQGTGAADDSGLPNDRFFAVRPEGSVSTLKIQRTERGDSAVYLCASSLLGGEQYFGPGTRLTVT.